A single sample gave rise to the 25 T cell receptor beta chains below, sequenced in a study of T cell responses to AZD1222 COVID-19 vaccine. Profiling relied on immunoSEQ multiplex PCR, and the TCRdb table lists in-frame clones only, not all of them. The table lists roughly 170,000 clones, around 88% of them singletons, with more than 0.4% in the top ten. The input for sequencing was peripheral blood, taken on day 0 of AZD1222 vaccination. These receptors all come from an adult in good health.

The chain combines TRBV30 with TRBJ2-7, with 9 bases fitting TRBD2. The germline V gene encodes CDR1 GTSNPN and CDR2 SVGIG (reference sequence). V was pared by 3 bases and J by 1 base, with 7 bases of the junction left unmatched. This CDR3 comprises 15 residues. The CDR3 loop is CAWRTGLAGSYEQYF. The CDR3 coding sequence is TGTGCCTGGAGGACGGGACTAGCCGGTTCCTACGAGCAGTACTTC.

The rearrangement links TRBV27 to TRBJ2-1, with TRBD2 identical over 11 bases. J gave up 7 bases and V 5 bases, and 13 bases lay outside the gene matches. Germline V gene sequence: CDR1 MNHEY, CDR2 SMNVEV (reference sequence). This CDR3 region has 17 residues. CDR3 in amino acids: CASSLPPGLAALNEQFF. The CDR3 DNA reads TGTGCCAGCAGTCTACCCCCGGGACTAGCGGCCTTAAATGAGCAGTTCTTC.

The V call is TRBV6-5, the J call TRBJ2-5; D perhaps matches TRBD1 (6 bases). Germline CDR1 reads MNHEY; CDR2 reads SVGAGI. The CDR3 consists of 15 residues. V dropped 0 bases and J dropped 2 bases, with 10 bases sitting between them. The CDR3 sequence: CASSYSRGRQETQYF. The DNA for the CDR3 is TGTGCCAGCAGTTACTCCAGGGGACGGCAAGAGACCCAGTACTTC.

V is TRBV19 and J is TRBJ2-3, with a weak D call TRBD1 (7 bases). Germline CDR1 LNHDA, CDR2 SQIVND (reference sequence). V lost 8 bases to trimming and J lost 2 bases, with 14 bases between them. CDR3 length: 14 residues. The CDR3 region is CASSRGAFTDTQYF. The CDR3, as DNA: TGTGCCAGTTCCAGGGGGGCCTTCACAGATACGCAGTATTTT.

In its sample, this clone was seen once. J is TRBJ1-2 and V is TRBV6-5; D may be TRBD1 (5 bases). This CDR3 contains 14 residues. Germline V gene data show CDR1 as MNHEY and CDR2 as SVGAGI. Trimming left V 5 bases short and J 4 bases short, with 14 bases between. CDR3 in amino acids: CASSIAGKPYGYTF. The CDR3 DNA is TGTGCCAGCAGTATCGCAGGGAAGCCCTATGGCTACACCTTC.

This rearrangement joins TRBV7-3 to TRBJ1-6; D is unclear. The CDR3 is 13 residues long. CDR1 is SGHTA and CDR2 is FQGTGA in the germline V gene. The V end lost 1 base, the J end lost 10 bases, and 8 bases lay between the germline ends. The CDR3 region is CASSLIEGSPLHF. The CDR3 DNA reads TGTGCCAGCAGCTTAATCGAGGGATCACCCCTCCACTTT.

The genes are TRBV19 and TRBJ1-5, with a tentative D call TRBD1 (6 bases). Trimming shortened V by 7 bases and J by 4 bases, and 11 bases separated the two germline ends. The germline CDR1 and CDR2 sequences are LNHDA and SQIVND (reference sequence). This CDR3 is built from 13 residues. The CDR3 loop reads CASNPGTNQPQHF. CDR3 sequence (DNA): TGTGCCAGTAATCCCGGGACAAATCAGCCCCAGCATTTT.

The genes are TRBV28 and TRBJ2-1; 9 bases are shared with TRBD2. Germline CDR1 is MDHEN and CDR2 is SYDVKM. The junction had 8 bases not matched to a gene; V was cut back by 4 bases and J by 4 bases. This CDR3 is 16 amino acids long. The CDR3 protein is CASSSQLAGDYNEQFF. The CDR3 DNA reads TGTGCCAGCAGTTCCCAGTTAGCGGGAGATTACAATGAGCAGTTCTTC. Complete variable domain (other parts from reference TRBV28 and TRBJ2-1): DVKVTQSSRYLVKRTGEKVFLECVQDMDHENMFWYRQDPGLGLRLIYFSYDVKMKEKGDIPEGYSVSREKKERFSLILESASTNQTSMYLCASSSQLAGDYNEQFFGPGTRLTVL.

The V and J genes are TRBV10-2 and TRBJ2-7; possible D gene TRBD1, 6 bases. Trimming shortened V by 2 bases and J by 12 bases, and 11 bases separated the two germline ends. This CDR3 is 11 amino acids long. Germline CDR1 WSHSY, CDR2 SAAADI. The CDR3 spells CASSEGSGAYF. The CDR3 coding sequence is TGCGCCAGCAGTGAGGGGTCAGGGGCGTACTTC.

J is TRBJ1-2 and V is TRBV10-1, with D uncertain. Germline V CDR1 and CDR2: WNHNN, SYGVQD (reference sequence). The CDR3 sequence is 13 residues long. Trimming pared 5 bases from V and 2 bases from J, leaving 9 bases between. The CDR3 DNA reads TGCGCCAGCAGTCCTAGCGAGAACTATGGCTACACCTTC. It specifies CASSPSENYGYTF.

The sample holds one count of this clone. The chain has TRBV12-5 and TRBJ2-1, with D unresolved. The CDR3 spans 16 residues. CDR1 LGHNT and CDR2 FRNRAP come from the germline V gene. V lost 6 bases to trimming and J lost 6 bases, with 21 bases between them. CDR3 coding DNA: TGTGCTAGTGGCCGGCGAAGTGGGATGGTCGGCAATGAGCAGTTCTTC. Amino acid sequence: CASGRRSGMVGNEQFF.

The V call is TRBV6-2 or TRBV6-3, the J call TRBJ2-1; D might be TRBD1 or TRBD2, each matching 5 bases. The CDR3 runs to 14 residues. V was cut by 6 bases and J by 4 bases, with 13 bases left in between. Per germline, CDR1 MNHEY and CDR2 SVGEGT. The CDR3 is CASSRRDGYNEQFF. Written as DNA, the CDR3 is TGTGCCAGCAGCCGCCGGGACGGATACAATGAGCAGTTCTTC.

Note on this clone: A junction end diverges from the germline sequence, so it may reflect a read error. The CDR3 DNA reads as TGTGCCACCAGTGACCCCGGGACAAACCTCCAACAGACCCAGTACTTC. It is translated as CATSDPGTNLQQTQYF. V and J are TRBV24-1 and TRBJ2-5, with D possibly being TRBD1 (6 bases). Germline CDR1 KGHDR, CDR2 SFDVKD. There are 16 residues in the CDR3.

V and J are TRBV30 and TRBJ1-1; TRBD1 is a possible D gene (5 bases). V gave up 8 bases and J gave up 5 bases, with 15 bases separating them. The CDR3 is made up of 12 amino acids. Germline CDR1 reads GTSNPN; CDR2 reads SVGIG (reference sequence). DNA for the CDR3: TGTGCCGGTACGAGGGGTAGGACTGAAGCTTTCTTT. Protein product: CAGTRGRTEAFF.

The chain couples TRBV2 to TRBJ2-5, with D possibly being TRBD2 (7 bases). Germline V gene lookup returns CDR1 SNHLY and CDR2 FYNNEI. V was pared by 2 bases and J by 5 bases, with 18 bases between. The CDR3 runs to 16 residues. The CDR3 bases are TGTGCCAGCAGTGAACCCCGGGGGCGGGGGAGGGAGACCCAGTACTTC. It translates to CASSEPRGRGRETQYF.

V and J are TRBV19 and TRBJ2-3; TRBD2 might be the D (5 bases). The CDR3 length is 15 residues. The germline CDR1 and CDR2 sequences are LNHDA and SQIVND (reference sequence). The ends were cut back, 1 base at V and 2 bases at J, with 10 bases in the middle. CDR3 loop: CASSIGLAVTDTQYF. The CDR3 nucleotides are TGTGCCAGTAGTATAGGCCTAGCTGTCACAGATACGCAGTATTTT.

The chain joins TRBV24-1 to TRBJ1-6; 7 positions match TRBD1. V dropped 10 bases and J dropped 2; count of bases not matched to a gene: 4. The CDR3 spans 14 residues. Germline lookup yields CDR1 KGHDR and CDR2 SFDVKD. CDR3 bases: TGTGCCACTTCTCAGGGGGCCTATAATTCACCCCTCCACTTT. Translating it yields CATSQGAYNSPLHF.

V is TRBV11-2 and J is TRBJ2-7, with TRBD2 as a possible D gene (5 bases). This CDR3 has 15 residues. Germline V gives CDR1 SGHAT, CDR2 FQNNGV. V lost 0 bases and J 0 bases, leaving 9 bases between the germline ends. The CDR3 here is CASSLERESSYEQYF. The CDR3 DNA is TGTGCCAGCAGCTTAGAACGGGAAAGCTCCTACGAGCAGTACTTC. Full variable domain (rest looked up from reference TRBV11-2 and TRBJ2-7): EAGVAQSPRYKIIEKRQSVAFWCNPISGHATLYWYQQILGQGPKLLIQFQNNGVVDDSQLPKDRFSAERLKGVDSTLKIQPAKLEDSAVYLCASSLERESSYEQYFGPGTRLTVT.

This clone was recorded a few times. The CDR3 bases are TGTGCCAGCAGCGCGGGACAGCCCCCCTACGAGCAGTACTTC. Its translation is CASSAGQPPYEQYF. The genes are TRBV9 and TRBJ2-7; 7 nucleotides line up with TRBD1. This CDR3 is 14 amino acids long. Germline values: CDR1 SGDLS, CDR2 YYNGEE. J lost 2 bases, V lost 3 bases, and 5 bases had no gene match.

This clone appeared a few times. The gene calls are TRBV5-4 and TRBJ1-5; 7 positions match TRBD1. The germline CDR1 and CDR2 sequences are SGHNT and YYREEE (reference sequence). This CDR3 contains 17 residues. V shed 4 bases, J shed 4 bases, and the junction held 14 bases outside the gene matches. CDR3 DNA sequence: TGTGCCAGCAGCCTGACTATGGGGGACAGACTAAATCAGCCCCAGCATTTT. It yields the protein CASSLTMGDRLNQPQHF.

The chain combines TRBV20-1 with TRBJ1-5; weak D call: TRBD1 (5 bases). CDR3 length: 13 amino acids. Germline values: CDR1 DFQATT, CDR2 SNEGSKA (reference sequence). Trimming took off 3 bases at V and 8 bases at J, with 14 bases between the two ends. The CDR3 region has the DNA TGCAGTGCTAGTGGGGCCGGGTCGGAGCCCCAGCATTTT. It specifies CSASGAGSEPQHF.

The chain is built from TRBV6-1 and TRBJ1-2, with no clear D. Deletions cut 1 base from V and 4 bases from J, with 10 bases between. The CDR3 is 14 amino acids. Germline lookup yields CDR1 MNHNS and CDR2 SASEGT. CDR3: CASSEVVESYGYTF. CDR3 bases: TGTGCCAGCAGTGAAGTGGTGGAAAGCTATGGCTACACCTTC.

This chain joins TRBV19 and TRBJ2-7; D gene uncertain. Germline CDR1 and CDR2: LNHDA and SQIVND (reference sequence). Trimming took 3 bases from V and 3 from J, leaving 9 bases between them. The CDR3 has 13 amino acids. In DNA, the CDR3 is TGTGCCAGTAGTATTGACGGTTACTACGAGCAGTACTTC. The encoded protein is CASSIDGYYEQYF.

The chain couples TRBV4-1 to TRBJ1-3, with D perhaps TRBD1 (6 bases). Germline assignment: CDR1 MGHRA and CDR2 YSYEKL. V lost 0 bases to trimming and J lost 0 bases, with 12 bases between them. This CDR3 has 17 residues. The CDR3 sequence is CASSQDLRGGSGNTIYF. CDR3 DNA: TGCGCCAGCAGCCAAGATCTTAGAGGGGGCTCTGGAAACACCATATATTTT.

The V and J genes are TRBV5-6 and TRBJ1-5; a possible D gene is TRBD1 (6 bases). The CDR3 is 15 amino acids. V lost 2 bases, J lost 2 bases, and 11 bases lay in between. CDR1 SGHDT and CDR2 YYEEEE come from the germline V gene. CDR3 nucleotide sequence: TGTGCCAGCAGCTTCGGGGGCGAGGGCAATCAGCCCCAGCATTTT. This sequence encodes CASSFGGEGNQPQHF.